Listed here are 23 T cell receptor beta chains from one sample, sequenced in a study of immune evolution from preneoplasia to lung adenocarcinoma. Some clones are missing from TCRdb's copy, which holds only in-frame ones; the method was immunoSEQ multiplex PCR. The repertoire holds some 7,600 clones, 74% seen once, with 8.5% in the top ten. The specimen sequenced was FFPE atypical adenomatous hyperplasia tissue from the lung. Sample subset: atypical adenomatous hyperplasia (AAH), lung preneoplasia. The receptors come from a donor at least 70 years old with lung adenocarcinoma. Some clones in this sample may be carry-over from other donors' samples.

The chain uses TRBV9 and TRBJ1-2; 8 nucleotides agree with TRBD1. This CDR3 comprises 14 residues. Germline V gene lookup returns CDR1 SGDLS and CDR2 YYNGEE. The J segment lost 6 bases and the V segment lost 4 bases, leaving 8 bases of the junction unmatched. The CDR3, as DNA: TGTGCCAGCAGCCCAAGACAGGGGACCGATGGCTACACCTTC. Translation: CASSPRQGTDGYTF.

The chain carries TRBV18 and TRBJ2-7; the D call may be TRBD1 or TRBD2 (5 bases each). CDR3 length equals 14 residues. V lost 5 bases and J lost 4, with 15 bases in between. Germline CDR1 is KGHSH and CDR2 is LQKENI. CDR3 sequence reads: CASSTESGPYEQYF. CDR3 nucleotide sequence: TGTGCCAGCTCAACGGAGTCGGGACCTTACGAGCAGTACTTC.

The rearrangement joins TRBV6-1 to TRBJ2-1, with D perhaps being TRBD1 or TRBD2 (5 bases each). The CDR3 is made up of 13 amino acids. CDR1 is MNHNS and CDR2 is SASEGT in the germline V gene. Trimming took 8 bases from V and 7 from J, leaving 15 bases between them. The CDR3 DNA is TGTGCCAGCCTCGAGGGGTTTTTGAATGAGCAGTTCTTC. It specifies CASLEGFLNEQFF.

This clone was recorded only once. The rearrangement links TRBV2 to TRBJ1-2, with no clear D. The CDR3 has 12 amino acids. The germline V and J ends were trimmed by 6 bases and 8 bases, with 13 bases remaining between them. The germline V gene encodes CDR1 SNHLY and CDR2 FYNNEI. The CDR3 nucleotides are TGTGCCAGCAGGGAGGTCAGCGGAGGCTACACCTTC. Amino acids: CASREVSGGYTF.

This clone was observed once. This chain uses TRBV5-4 with TRBJ2-2, with 7 bases matching TRBD1. Germline trimming cut 3 bases from V and 4 bases from J; bases unmatched to any gene: 6. The CDR3 totals 15 residues. The germline gives CDR1 SGHNT, CDR2 YYREEE (reference sequence). CDR3 sequence: CASSYNRGITGELFF. Here the CDR3 DNA reads TGTGCCAGCAGCTACAACAGGGGCATCACCGGGGAGCTGTTTTTT.

The CDR3 bases are TGTGCCAGCAGCGCCCAAACAGGGGGATCCTACAATGAGCAGTTCTTC. Translation gives CASSAQTGGSYNEQFF. The chain recombines TRBV9 with TRBJ2-1, with 8 bases that match TRBD1. V gave up 3 bases and J gave up 1 base; unmatched junction bases: 6. Germline lookup yields CDR1 SGDLS and CDR2 YYNGEE. This CDR3 has 16 residues.

The V call is TRBV5-1, the J call TRBJ1-5, with TRBD1 identical over 8 bases. The ends lost 4 bases at V and 2 bases at J; junction bases unmatched: 5. CDR3 size: 15 residues. Germline CDR1 SGHRS, CDR2 YFSETQ. CDR3 sequence (DNA): TGCGCCAGCAGCGCGACAGGGGCAGGCAATCAGCCCCAGCATTTT. This encodes CASSATGAGNQPQHF.

This clone was picked up a small number of times. This chain links TRBV10-3 with TRBJ1-2; tentative D call: TRBD1 (5 bases). This CDR3 is 14 amino acids long. V shed 7 bases and J shed 2 bases, with 14 bases lying between them. Germline CDR1 is ENHRY and CDR2 is SYGVKD. This chain's CDR3 is CAINAGLPNYGYTF. In DNA, the CDR3 is TGTGCCATCAACGCGGGACTTCCAAACTATGGCTACACCTTC.

This chain links TRBV10-3 with TRBJ2-2; either TRBD1 or TRBD2 may supply D (5 bases each). This CDR3 spans 18 amino acids. V lost 2 bases to trimming and J lost 5 bases, with 21 bases between them. Germline V lookup: CDR1 ENHRY, CDR2 SYGVKD. The CDR3 loop is CAISEPRVQGRSTGELFF. CDR3 DNA: TGTGCCATCAGTGAGCCGAGGGTGCAGGGACGTAGTACCGGGGAGCTGTTTTTT.

The chain carries TRBV6-6 and TRBJ2-1; 7 bases match TRBD2. The J segment lost 5 bases and the V segment lost 2 bases, leaving 3 bases of the junction unmatched. Germline CDR1 MNHNY, CDR2 SVGAGI (reference sequence). The CDR3 is 14 residues long. The CDR3 loop reads CASSYGAGDNEQFF. CDR3 DNA sequence: TGTGCCAGCAGTTACGGGGCGGGGGACAATGAGCAGTTCTTC.

By frequency in the sample, this clone is medium-sized (0.01 to 0.1%). The V and J genes are TRBV10-1 and TRBJ2-2; maybe TRBD1 (6 bases). Germline V lookup: CDR1 WNHNN, CDR2 SYGVQD (reference sequence). V lost 1 base and J lost 1, with 7 bases in between. CDR3 length equals 15 residues. DNA for the CDR3: TGCGCCAGCAGTGAGTTGACAGGGAACACCGGGGAGCTGTTTTTT. Protein product: CASSELTGNTGELFF.

This chain connects TRBV7-9 to TRBJ1-2; TRBD1 matches 7 bases. There are 16 residues in the CDR3. CDR1 is SEHNR, CDR2 FQNEAQ, per germline (reference sequence). With 5 bases clipped from V and 5 bases from J, the junction kept 14 bases outside the gene matches. DNA of the CDR3: TGTGCCAGCAGCCCTCTTTTACGGGACAGAACGTATGGCTACACCTTC. Protein sequence: CASSPLLRDRTYGYTF.

This clone was detected only a few times. CDR3 loop: CASSLVGPPGEQYF. In DNA form, the CDR3 reads TGTGCCAGCAGCCTAGTGGGCCCGCCGGGCGAGCAGTACTTC. V usage is TRBV7-9 and J usage is TRBJ2-7; D is unclear. V dropped 5 bases and J dropped 6 bases, with 17 bases sitting between them. Looked up from germline, CDR1 is SEHNR and CDR2 is FQNEAQ (reference sequence). The CDR3 consists of 14 residues.

There are a few counts of this clone. V gene TRBV7-9 combines with J gene TRBJ1-2; possibly TRBD1 for D (5 bases). Trimming stripped 1 base from V and 2 bases from J, with 11 bases between. Per germline, CDR1 SEHNR and CDR2 FQNEAQ (reference sequence). This CDR3 spans 15 amino acids. The CDR3 DNA reads as TGTGCCAGCAGCTTAGTAGGGGAGGAGAACTATGGCTACACCTTC. It encodes CASSLVGEENYGYTF.

The gene calls are TRBV29-1 and TRBJ2-5; no firm D call. The CDR3 consists of 11 residues. Germline-derived CDR1 and CDR2 are SQVTM and ANQGSEA. The V gene lost 0 bases and the J gene lost 9 bases, with 8 bases spanning the gap. The CDR3 coding sequence is TGCAGCGTTGAAGATCAGGTGGCCCAGTACTTC. It translates to CSVEDQVAQYF.

This clone counts as medium-sized (0.01 to 0.1%). The chain uses TRBV5-1 and TRBJ1-1; D ambiguous. Trimming stripped 2 bases from V and 4 bases from J, with 12 bases between. Per the germline V gene, CDR1 is SGHRS and CDR2 is YFSETQ. The CDR3 totals 14 residues. In DNA, the CDR3 is TGCGCCAGCAGCTTAAACATGGGAGCCACTGAAGCTTTCTTT. Translating gives CASSLNMGATEAFF.

This chain links TRBV5-4 with TRBJ2-5; D not resolved. V dropped 0 bases and J dropped 4 bases, with 13 bases sitting between them. CDR1 SGHNT and CDR2 YYREEE come from the germline V gene (reference sequence). This CDR3 region has 15 residues. The CDR3 DNA sequence: TGTGCCAGCAGCTTGGCCTCAACGCGAGGAGAGACCCAGTACTTC. Protein: CASSLASTRGETQYF.

This chain links TRBV5-1 with TRBJ1-1, with a tentative D call TRBD1 (5 bases). In germline, CDR1 is SGHRS, CDR2 YFSETQ. Trimming removed 6 bases at V and 0 bases at J, with 9 bases between. The CDR3 has 13 amino acids. CDR3 protein: CASTPDMNTEAFF. The CDR3, as DNA: TGCGCCAGCACACCGGACATGAACACTGAAGCTTTCTTT.

This clone was recorded a few times. The genes are TRBV19 and TRBJ2-1, with D unresolved. This CDR3 spans 15 amino acids. V lost 3 bases, J lost 8 bases, and 17 bases lay in between. Germline lookup yields CDR1 LNHDA and CDR2 SQIVND (reference sequence). CDR3 protein: CASSIGAPSTHEQFF. The CDR3 DNA sequence: TGTGCCAGTAGTATCGGAGCCCCCAGTACCCATGAGCAGTTCTTC.

Worth noting for this clone: Additional DNA sequences in this sample encode the identical CDR3. This rearrangement joins TRBV7-9 to TRBJ2-7; 11 positions match TRBD1. The CDR3 runs 15 residues. V lost 6 bases, J lost 4 bases, and 8 bases stayed unmatched. Per the germline V gene, CDR1 is SEHNR and CDR2 is FQNEAQ (reference sequence). In nucleotides, the CDR3 is TGTGCCAGCAGTGACGGACAGGGGGCCGAGTACGAGCAGTACTTC. Translation: CASSDGQGAEYEQYF.

This clone was seen just once. The rearrangement links TRBV7-3 to TRBJ2-3, with 7 bases aligning to TRBD2. Germline CDR1 SGHTA, CDR2 FQGTGA. This CDR3 is built from 18 residues. The ends lost 5 bases at V and 1 base at J; junction bases unmatched: 15. Written as DNA, the CDR3 is TGTGCCAGCAGCCCCCAACCCTTTCGCGGGAGCCGCACAGATACGCAGTATTTT. It yields the protein CASSPQPFRGSRTDTQYF. The full variable domain, completed using reference TRBV7-3 and TRBJ2-3, is GAGVSQTPSNKVTEKGKYVELRCDPISGHTALYWYRQSLGQGPEFLIYFQGTGAADDSGLPNDRFFAVRPEGSVSTLKIQRTERGDSAVYLCASSPQPFRGSRTDTQYFGPGTRLTVL.

V usage is TRBV12-5 and J usage is TRBJ2-1; D may be TRBD2 (6 bases). The CDR3 has 14 residues. CDR1 and CDR2 (germline): LGHNT, FRNRAP. Trimming shortened V by 5 bases and J by 8 bases, and 16 bases separated the two germline ends. CDR3: CASGLRAGSDEQFF. The CDR3 DNA follows: TGTGCTAGTGGTCTCCGGGCGGGGAGCGATGAGCAGTTCTTC.

The CDR3 nucleotides read TGTGCCAGCACCGCGCTGGGCTCTGGAAACACCATATATTTT. It specifies CASTALGSGNTIYF. The chain employs TRBV28 and TRBJ1-3; D gene unclear. Trimming removed 7 bases from V and 0 bases from J, with 10 bases in between. Germline loops: CDR1 MDHEN, CDR2 SYDVKM. CDR3 length equals 14 residues.